This is a list of T cell receptor beta chains from one sample in a study of blood T cell repertoires in COVID-19. TCRdb keeps only in-frame clones here, not all; method: immunoSEQ multiplex PCR. The table has about 440,000 clones, more than 70% seen once; the top ten hold around 12%. Sample: peripheral blood. The receptors shown here come from a woman between 45 and 60 years old with COVID-19, enrolled during active disease. CDR3s include the opening cysteine and the closing phenylalanine or tryptophan. Each record gives: D gene, clone size, J gene, V gene, CDR3 protein, CDR3 DNA. D genes are given only for firm matches. Size is omitted from some rows. Given values are once, few, many or a class for expanded clones.

D: -; size: -; J: TRBJ1-5; V: TRBV19; CDR3: CASSIWDINQPQHF; DNA: TGTGCCAGTAGTATCTGGGACATCAATCAGCCCCAGCATTTT
D: TRBD1; size: once; J: TRBJ1-2; V: TRBV6-2/TRBV6-3; CDR3: CASSYYRTGGDYGYTF; DNA: TGTGCCAGCAGTTACTATAGGACAGGGGGCGACTATGGCTACACCTTC
D: -; size: once; J: TRBJ1-2; V: TRBV19; CDR3: CASSPDRNYGYTF; DNA: TGTGCCAGTAGTCCCGACAGAAACTATGGCTACACCTTC
D: -; size: once; J: TRBJ1-1; V: TRBV30; CDR3: CAWIVQGTNTEAFF; DNA: TGTGCCTGGATTGTGCAGGGTACAAACACTGAAGCTTTCTTT
D: -; size: -; J: TRBJ1-1; V: TRBV7-9; CDR3: CASSSAGHRLEAFF; DNA: TGTGCCAGCAGCTCAGCGGGACACCGTTTAGAAGCTTTCTTT
D: -; size: -; J: TRBJ1-2; V: TRBV18; CDR3: CASSPVARANYGYTF; DNA: TGTGCCAGCTCACCCGTGGCCAGGGCTAACTATGGCTACACCTTC
D: -; size: -; J: TRBJ1-2; V: TRBV3-1/TRBV3-2; CDR3: CASSPRGTHNYGYTF; DNA: TGTGCCAGCAGCCCCCGTGGGACACATAACTATGGCTACACCTTC
D: TRBD2; size: -; J: TRBJ2-7; V: TRBV10-3; CDR3: CATGGAASYEQYF; DNA: TGTGCCACCGGGGGGGCCGCGTCCTACGAGCAGTACTTC
D: TRBD1; size: -; J: TRBJ1-4; V: TRBV24-1; CDR3: CATSDSDRGGEKLFF; DNA: TGTGCCACCAGTGACTCGGACAGGGGAGGCGAAAAACTGTTTTTT
D: -; size: -; J: TRBJ1-5; V: TRBV27; CDR3: CASPTRLREGGTNNQPQHF; DNA: TGTGCCAGCCCCACCCGGTTAAGGGAAGGAGGGACTAATAATCAGCCCCAGCATTTT
D: TRBD1; size: -; J: TRBJ1-6; V: TRBV19; CDR3: CASSMGQGGNSPLHF; DNA: TGTGCCAGTAGTATGGGACAGGGTGGGAATTCACCCCTCCACTTT
D: -; size: -; J: TRBJ1-6; V: TRBV3-1/TRBV3-2; CDR3: CASSQLGIASSPLHF; DNA: TGTGCCAGCAGCCAACTGGGCATAGCGAGTTCACCCCTCCACTTT
D: -; size: -; J: TRBJ2-7; V: TRBV5-4; CDR3: CASSLGPSRAQYF; DNA: TGTGCCAGCAGCTTGGGGCCCTCGAGGGCGCAGTACTTC
D: -; size: -; J: TRBJ1-2; V: TRBV9; CDR3: CASRDIGLTGGYTF; DNA: TGTGCCAGCAGAGATATAGGGTTGACGGGAGGCTACACCTTC
D: TRBD1; size: -; J: TRBJ2-1; V: TRBV9; CDR3: CASSTRDSYNEQFF; DNA: TGTGCCAGCAGCACCCGGGACAGCTACAATGAGCAGTTCTTC
D: -; size: -; J: TRBJ1-1; V: TRBV5-1; CDR3: CASSLGPDILNTEAFF; DNA: TGCGCCAGCAGCTTGGGGCCAGACATTCTGAACACTGAAGCTTTCTTT
D: TRBD2; size: -; J: TRBJ2-1; V: TRBV3-1/TRBV3-2; CDR3: CASSQVGRGRYNEQFF; DNA: TGTGCCAGCAGCCAAGTCGGGAGGGGACGGTACAATGAGCAGTTCTTC
D: -; size: -; J: TRBJ2-1; V: TRBV29-1; CDR3: CSVDGQGNNEQFF; DNA: TGCAGCGTTGATGGGCAGGGTAACAATGAGCAGTTCTTC
D: TRBD2; size: -; J: TRBJ2-1; V: TRBV6-1; CDR3: CASSELGTSGGPYNEQFF; DNA: TGTGCCAGCAGTGAACTGGGGACTAGCGGGGGACCCTACAATGAGCAGTTCTTC
D: TRBD1; size: -; J: TRBJ2-2; V: TRBV24-1; CDR3: CATSDTGQGRTGELFF; DNA: TGTGCCACCAGTGACACTGGACAGGGTAGGACCGGGGAGCTGTTTTTT
D: -; size: -; J: TRBJ1-1; V: TRBV5-5; CDR3: CASSYDRFPTEAFF; DNA: TGTGCCAGCAGCTATGACAGATTCCCCACTGAAGCTTTCTTT
D: -; size: few; J: TRBJ2-4; V: TRBV12-3/TRBV12-4; CDR3: CASSLAGANIQYF; DNA: TGTGCCAGCAGTTTAGCGGGGGCGAACATTCAGTACTTC
D: TRBD2; size: -; J: TRBJ2-1; V: TRBV9; CDR3: CASSVGGRSEQFF; DNA: TGTGCCAGCAGTGTCGGGGGGAGGAGTGAGCAGTTCTTC
D: -; size: few; J: TRBJ1-2; V: TRBV5-6; CDR3: CASSFGQTGYTF; DNA: TGTGCCAGCAGCTTCGGACAGACAGGCTACACCTTC
D: -; size: -; J: TRBJ2-1; V: TRBV29-1; CDR3: CSVRKGGEQFF; DNA: TGCAGCGTTCGCAAAGGGGGTGAGCAGTTCTTC
D: TRBD1; size: -; J: TRBJ1-1; V: TRBV7-2; CDR3: CASSWTGGEQAFF; DNA: TGTGCCAGCAGCTGGACAGGGGGGGAGCAAGCTTTCTTT
D: -; size: -; J: TRBJ1-1; V: TRBV12-3/TRBV12-4; CDR3: CASRMGGTEAFF; DNA: TGTGCCAGCAGGATGGGGGGCACTGAAGCTTTCTTT
D: -; size: -; J: TRBJ2-5; V: TRBV7-2; CDR3: CASSLGGYQETQYF; DNA: TGTGCCAGCAGCTTAGGAGGCTACCAAGAGACCCAGTACTTC
D: TRBD1; size: -; J: TRBJ2-3; V: TRBV27; CDR3: CASSRQGTDTQYF; DNA: TGTGCCAGCAGCCGACAGGGTACAGATACGCAGTATTTT
D: -; size: once; J: TRBJ2-7; V: TRBV4-2; CDR3: CASSQGETWRLYEQYF; DNA: TGTGCCAGCAGCCAAGGAGAGACTTGGCGGTTATACGAGCAGTACTTC
D: TRBD1; size: -; J: TRBJ1-4; V: TRBV7-9; CDR3: CASSFPTGGVNEKLFF; DNA: TGTGCCAGCAGCTTTCCGACAGGGGGAGTGAATGAAAAACTGTTTTTT
D: -; size: once; J: TRBJ1-5; V: TRBV19; CDR3: CASSFGGRSNQPQHF; DNA: TGTGCCAGTAGCTTCGGGGGAAGGAGCAATCAGCCCCAGCATTTT
D: -; size: -; J: TRBJ2-1; V: TRBV5-4; CDR3: CASSQMDREGIEQFF; DNA: TGTGCCAGCAGCCAGATGGACAGGGAGGGAATTGAGCAGTTCTTC
D: -; size: -; J: TRBJ2-3; V: TRBV4-2; CDR3: CASRSRGTDTQYF; DNA: TGTGCCAGCAGGTCCAGGGGCACAGATACGCAGTATTTT
D: -; size: -; J: TRBJ1-2; V: TRBV3-1/TRBV3-2; CDR3: CASSQGQTSGYTF; DNA: TGTGCCAGCAGCCAAGGACAGACCAGTGGCTACACCTTC
D: -; size: -; J: TRBJ1-5; V: TRBV6-1; CDR3: CASSEMGGVGQPQHF; DNA: TGTGCCAGCAGTGAGATGGGAGGGGTAGGGCAGCCCCAGCATTTT
D: TRBD2; size: few; J: TRBJ2-7; V: TRBV5-6; CDR3: CASSFSGISYEQYF; DNA: TGTGCCAGCAGCTTTAGCGGGATCTCCTACGAGCAGTACTTC
D: TRBD1; size: -; J: TRBJ2-7; V: TRBV10-3; CDR3: CAIGSTGVEQYF; DNA: TGTGCCATCGGTTCCACAGGGGTCGAGCAGTACTTC
D: -; size: -; J: TRBJ1-2; V: TRBV27; CDR3: CASSGGLFNYGYTF; DNA: TGTGCCAGCAGTGGGGGACTGTTTAACTATGGCTACACCTTC
D: TRBD1; size: once; J: TRBJ1-6; V: TRBV5-1; CDR3: CASSGPGTGENSPLHF; DNA: TGCGCCAGCAGCGGCCCCGGGACAGGGGAAAATTCACCCCTCCACTTT
D: -; size: -; J: TRBJ2-5; V: TRBV18; CDR3: CASSPQIDQETQYF; DNA: TGTGCCAGCTCACCGCAGATCGACCAAGAGACCCAGTACTTC
D: -; size: once; J: TRBJ2-7; V: TRBV4-2; CDR3: CASSPAGQLYEQYF; DNA: TGTGCCAGCAGCCCGGCCGGACAGCTTTACGAGCAGTACTTC
D: -; size: -; J: TRBJ1-5; V: TRBV19; CDR3: CASSIDGPAVQPQHF; DNA: TGTGCCAGTAGTATAGATGGGCCGGCTGTACAGCCCCAGCATTTT
D: -; size: -; J: TRBJ1-3; V: TRBV18; CDR3: CASSPGGRRNTIYF; DNA: TGTGCCAGCTCACCAGGGGGCCGGAGAAACACCATATATTTT
D: TRBD1; size: -; J: TRBJ1-2; V: TRBV7-9; CDR3: CASSWGQSLYGYTF; DNA: TGTGCCAGCAGCTGGGGACAGTCCCTTTATGGCTACACCTTC
D: TRBD1; size: -; J: TRBJ1-1; V: TRBV28; CDR3: CASSFSQGAWAEAFF; DNA: TGTGCCAGCAGTTTCTCACAGGGGGCTTGGGCTGAAGCTTTCTTT
D: TRBD1; size: -; J: TRBJ1-1; V: TRBV19; CDR3: CASSNHRTGYTEAFF; DNA: TGTGCCAGTAGTAATCATCGGACAGGGTACACTGAAGCTTTCTTT
D: -; size: -; J: TRBJ2-5; V: TRBV19; CDR3: CASSIQLAMGETQYF; DNA: TGTGCCAGTAGTATCCAGCTAGCGATGGGAGAGACCCAGTACTTC
D: TRBD1; size: -; J: TRBJ2-1; V: TRBV19; CDR3: CASSSKGQGGEQFF; DNA: TGTGCCAGTAGTTCAAAGGGACAGGGAGGTGAGCAGTTCTTC
D: -; size: -; J: TRBJ1-4; V: TRBV11-2; CDR3: CASSYGGATNEKLFF; DNA: TGTGCCAGCAGCTATGGGGGGGCAACTAATGAAAAACTGTTTTTT
D: -; size: -; J: TRBJ1-2; V: TRBV6-5; CDR3: CASSYRGGTYGYTF; DNA: TGTGCCAGCAGTTACAGGGGGGGAACCTATGGCTACACCTTC
D: -; size: -; J: TRBJ1-1; V: TRBV7-8; CDR3: CASSLDLNTEAFF; DNA: TGTGCCAGCAGCTTAGACTTGAACACTGAAGCTTTCTTT
D: -; size: -; J: TRBJ2-1; V: TRBV12-5; CDR3: CASMEGGQGIYNEQFF; DNA: TGTGCTAGTATGGAGGGAGGGCAGGGGATCTACAATGAGCAGTTCTTC
D: -; size: -; J: TRBJ2-7; V: TRBV10-3; CDR3: CAISESEGPWYEQYF; DNA: TGTGCCATCAGTGAGTCGGAGGGGCCTTGGTACGAGCAGTACTTC
D: -; size: -; J: TRBJ2-7; V: TRBV20-1; CDR3: CSARTGYEQYF; DNA: TGCAGTGCTAGGACAGGCTACGAGCAGTACTTC